This T cell receptor beta chain emerged from a study of blood T cells in healthy people across ages. This clonotype was recorded only once. What it binds is unknown. The germline V gene has CDR1 MNHEY and CDR2 SVGEGT. The CDR3 runs 12 residues. Alongside a J-beta primer mix, a sample-barcoded 5' primer served in a second PCR lasting roughly 6 to 11 cycles. TCRdb reprocessed the 5' RACE reads with MiXCR, giving one entry per CDR3 protein. Among about 1.8 million distinct CDR3 sequences listed, around half were seen once. Study results and caveats: As naive T cell percentage varied, TCR beta diversity correlated strongly with it. Aged donors had fewer naive CD4+ cells and lower diversity than long-lived donors. Conclusively comparing naive with antigen-experienced cells was impossible with unsorted PBMCs.

The V and J genes are TRBV6-2 or TRBV6-3 and TRBJ2-5; D perhaps matches TRBD1 (6 bases). The J call may be mistaken, given a closer DNA end match to TRBJ2-7. This TCR was sampled from a woman aged 40 to 49 in good health. Sequences were obtained from blood. This chain's CDR3 is CASEGVTYEQYF. The CDR3 DNA sequence: TGTGCCAGCGAGGGGGTCACTTACGAGCAGTACTTC.